A single sample gave rise to the 20 T cell receptor beta chains below, sequenced in a study of blood T cell repertoires in COVID-19. Sequencing used immunoSEQ multiplex PCR; TCRdb keeps in-frame clones, though not all of them. The sample lists approximately 230,000 clones, around nine tenths seen once, with 2% to 2.5% in the top ten. What was sequenced was peripheral blood. These TCRs come from a woman in her forties who had recovered from COVID-19.

The genes are TRBV28 and TRBJ1-6; 7 positions match TRBD1. Germline V gene data show CDR1 as MDHEN and CDR2 as SYDVKM. The CDR3 is 15 amino acids. J lost 14 bases, V lost 3 bases, and 13 bases had no gene match. The DNA of the CDR3 is TGTGCCAGCAGTTTCGGTCCCGGACAGGACGGAACCCTCCACTTT. Translating gives CASSFGPGQDGTLHF.

V and J are TRBV5-4 and TRBJ2-1, with 7 bases that match TRBD2. CDR1 and CDR2 from the germline V gene are SGHNT and YYREEE (reference sequence). This CDR3 has 13 residues. V lost 2 bases and J lost 13; bases outside the gene matches: 9. CDR3 nucleotides: TGTGCCAGCAGCTTCGCCGGGACTACCGTACAGTTCTTC. Amino acid sequence: CASSFAGTTVQFF.

This clone was seen only once. This chain connects TRBV5-5 to TRBJ1-2, with no clear D. The germline CDR1 and CDR2 sequences are SGHKS and YYEKEE (reference sequence). The CDR3 length is 11 residues. V was cut by 0 bases and J by 10 bases, with 7 bases left in between. CDR3 sequence (DNA): TGTGCCAGCAGCTTGGCCGGGGTCTACACCTTC. This codes for CASSLAGVYTF.

This chain links TRBV19 with TRBJ1-3, with D unclear. Germline-derived CDR1 and CDR2 are LNHDA and SQIVND (reference sequence). The CDR3 spans 13 residues. The ends were cut back, 4 bases at V and 5 bases at J, with 9 bases in the middle. The CDR3 bases are TGTGCCAGTAGTACTTCGTCCCGAAACACCATATATTTT. Residues: CASSTSSRNTIYF.

The chain has TRBV3-1 (or the pseudogene TRBV3-2) and TRBJ2-7, with TRBD2 as a possible D gene (5 bases). The CDR3 length is 14 residues. V dropped 8 bases and J dropped 3 bases, with 17 bases sitting between them. Germline V lookup: CDR1 LGHDT, CDR2 YNNKEL (reference sequence). CDR3: CASSQEVRVYEQYF. The CDR3 DNA follows: TGTGCCAGCTCCCAGGAGGTTAGGGTCTACGAGCAGTACTTC.

V usage is TRBV7-3 and J usage is TRBJ1-1; unclear D gene. The germline V gene encodes CDR1 SGHTA and CDR2 FQGTGA. Trimming took off 2 bases at V and 4 bases at J, with 8 bases between the two ends. The CDR3 has 13 residues. The CDR3: CASSLLGSTEAFF. The CDR3 bases are TGTGCCAGCAGCTTACTGGGGAGCACTGAAGCTTTCTTT.

The chain links TRBV4-1 to TRBJ2-7; maybe TRBD1 (5 bases). This CDR3 region has 15 residues. Trimming removed 1 base at V and 1 base at J, with 11 bases between. Per the germline V gene, CDR1 is MGHRA and CDR2 is YSYEKL. CDR3 amino acids: CASSQGTFTSYEQYF. CDR3 in DNA: TGCGCCAGCAGCCAAGGGACATTTACTTCCTACGAGCAGTACTTC.

This clone was observed a handful of times. The chain combines TRBV10-3 with TRBJ2-7; D gene unclear. This CDR3 is 11 amino acids long. Trimming cost V 8 bases and J 3 bases, with 8 bases left between them. The germline CDR1 and CDR2 sequences are ENHRY and SYGVKD. In DNA form, the CDR3 reads TGTGCCATCTCACCAGACTACGAGCAGTACTTC. Encoded protein: CAISPDYEQYF.

Note on this clone: The conserved phenylalanine or tryptophan normally closing the CDR3 is absent here, so this likely arose from a read error. The DNA is left out, because the CDR3 cannot be placed on it with certainty; the CDR3 is given as TCRdb lists it. The chain uses TRBV20-1 and TRBJ1-2; TRBD1 is the table's D call and was not checked against the DNA. CDR1 DFQATT and CDR2 SNEGSKA come from the germline V gene (reference sequence). The CDR3 length is 11 residues, termini included. This chain's CDR3 is CSARDGATGRL.

This clone was seen more than once but under ten times. The chain is built from TRBV28 and TRBJ2-1; tentative D call: TRBD2 (7 bases). Trimming removed 3 bases at V and 15 bases at J, with 15 bases between. The CDR3 has 12 amino acids. The V gene's germline CDR1 is MDHEN and CDR2 SYDVKM. The CDR3 reads CASSFEGGTPFF. As DNA, the CDR3 is TGTGCCAGCAGTTTTGAGGGAGGGACACCGTTCTTC.

The chain links TRBV19 to TRBJ2-2; 9 bases line up with TRBD1. Germline loops: CDR1 LNHDA, CDR2 SQIVND (reference sequence). V shed 5 bases, J shed 5 bases, and the junction held 6 bases outside the gene matches. The CDR3 is made up of 15 amino acids. The CDR3 nucleotides read TGTGCCAGTAGTGAACAGGGGGCGCGGACCGGGGAGCTGTTTTTT. Protein: CASSEQGARTGELFF.

This sequence joins TRBV6-5 and TRBJ1-4; D might be TRBD1 (6 bases). CDR1 and CDR2 from the germline V gene are MNHEY and SVGAGI. The CDR3 is 15 amino acids. Trimming cost V 0 bases and J 7 bases, with 12 bases left between them. Written as DNA, the CDR3 is TGTGCCAGCAGTTACTCGCTGACAGGTGGTGAAAAACTGTTTTTT. This gives the protein CASSYSLTGGEKLFF.

This chain links TRBV12-3 or TRBV12-4 with TRBJ2-1; no firm D call. V was shortened by 3 bases and J by 5 bases, with 8 bases between the two germline ends. This CDR3 is 13 amino acids long. CDR3 DNA: TGTGCCAGCAGTTTGGCCAAGAACAATGAGCAGTTCTTC. Translating gives CASSLAKNNEQFF.

This rearrangement joins TRBV7-9 to TRBJ2-7, with 7 nucleotides matching TRBD2. V dropped 1 base and J dropped 2; count of bases not matched to a gene: 2. Germline loops: CDR1 SEHNR, CDR2 FQNEAQ (reference sequence). The CDR3 spans 14 residues. CDR3 nucleotide sequence: TGTGCCAGCAGCTTAGAGGGAGGGCCCTACGAGCAGTACTTC. Amino acid sequence: CASSLEGGPYEQYF.

This sequence joins TRBV7-9 and TRBJ2-7; no firm D call. The CDR3 is made up of 13 amino acids. V was shortened by 2 bases and J by 4 bases, with 9 bases between the two germline ends. The V gene's germline CDR1 is SEHNR and CDR2 FQNEAQ (reference sequence). CDR3 DNA sequence: TGTGCCAGCAGCTTATCTGTGGAGTACGAGCAGTACTTC. It translates to CASSLSVEYEQYF.

In the case of this clone: This could be a read error, since a much larger clone is one nucleotide away. The chain uses TRBV7-2 and TRBJ2-2; D call uncertain. V was shortened by 1 base and J by 6 bases, with 6 bases between the two germline ends. From germline, CDR1 is SGHTA and CDR2 FQGNSA. The length of the CDR3 is 13 residues. In DNA, the CDR3 is TGTGCCAGCAGCTTAGAGGCGGCCGGGGAGCTGTTTTTT. Protein sequence: CASSLEAAGELFF.

As concerns this clone: At one end the junction does not follow the germline gene, possibly because of a read error. This chain joins TRBV4-2 and TRBJ1-5; TRBD1 agrees at 8 bases. Germline values: CDR1 LGHNA, CDR2 YNFKEQ. The CDR3 consists of 15 residues. CDR3 in amino acids: CASSQDRGEGQPQHF. The CDR3 DNA is TGTGCCAGTAGCCAAGACAGGGGTGAAGGTCAGCCCCAGCATTTT.

The chain couples TRBV5-4 to TRBJ1-2, with D possibly being TRBD1 (6 bases). The CDR3 spans 15 residues. With 2 bases removed from V and 8 bases from J, the gap between germline ends came to 19 bases. Germline CDR1 reads SGHNT; CDR2 reads YYREEE (reference sequence). The CDR3 DNA is TGTGCCAGCAGCTTATTTTGGGGGGGCGCACTAGGCTACACCTTC. Translating gives CASSLFWGGALGYTF.

This clone was counted a single time. The chain combines TRBV5-4 with TRBJ2-7, with TRBD1 identical over 8 bases. The germline gives CDR1 SGHNT, CDR2 YYREEE (reference sequence). J gave up 3 bases and V 4 bases, and 6 bases lay outside the gene matches. The CDR3 is 14 residues long. CDR3 sequence (DNA): TGTGCCAGCAGCGCTCCGGACAGGGTCTACGAGCAGTACTTC. Translation gives CASSAPDRVYEQYF.

In this sample, this clone turned up once. The chain couples TRBV28 to TRBJ1-5, with 9 bases that match TRBD1. Trimming at V came to 4 bases and at J to 6 bases, leaving 7 bases not matched to a gene. Germline CDR1 and CDR2: MDHEN and SYDVKM. The CDR3 consists of 15 residues. CDR3 DNA sequence: TGTGCCAGCAGTTGGGGGACAGGGTATACTCAGCCCCAGCATTTT. This encodes CASSWGTGYTQPQHF. Full variable domain (rest looked up from reference TRBV28 and TRBJ1-5): DVKVTQSSRYLVKRTGEKVFLECVQDMDHENMFWYRQDPGLGLRLIYFSYDVKMKEKGDIPEGYSVSREKKERFSLILESASTNQTSMYLCASSWGTGYTQPQHFGDGTRLSIL.